This TCR beta chain was retrieved from a study of control samples from healthy donors and cancer patients. Assay: immunoSEQ multiplex PCR; the TCRdb copy retains only in-frame clones and omits some. The sample has more than 150,000 clones; about 93% are singletons. The germline V gene has CDR1 GTSNPN and CDR2 SVGIG (reference sequence). This CDR3 is 14 amino acids long. V lost 3 bases to trimming and J lost 0 bases, with 12 bases between them. This TCR came from a man younger than 35 in good health. The chain carries TRBV30 and TRBJ2-7, with D uncertain. The sample taken for sequencing was blood. The CDR3 region is CAWSHKGYSYEQYF. The CDR3 nucleotides read TGTGCCTGGAGCCATAAGGGTTACTCCTACGAGCAGTACTTC.